Shown below are 5 T cell receptor beta chains from a single sample sequenced in a study of tumor-infiltrating lymphocytes in primary liver carcinoma. The investigators made TCR beta cDNA from approximately 0.5 ug total RNA, using a constant-region primer. Modified slightly, ARM-PCR produced TCR beta libraries over three nested multiplex PCR rounds. TRBV1-TRBV30 forward and Cbeta reverse primers drove the first two roughly 10-cycle rounds. From the multiplex PCR reads, TCRdb called clonotypes with MiXCR, one entry per CDR3 protein. Of about 200,000 distinct CDR3 sequences in the sample, less than 65% are singletons; the top ten hold roughly 7%. RNA was extracted from whole blood without cell sorting, alongside germline DNA. The source material was peripheral blood. The receptors originated from a woman aged 60-70 years with primary liver carcinoma and hepatitis B virus infection.

About this clonotype itself: Compared with germline, one end of the junction differs, possibly owing to a read error. The J gene is TRBJ2-5, the V gene TRBV11-3, with D possibly being TRBD2 (6 bases). CDR3 size: 13 residues. Germline CDR1 reads SGHNT; CDR2 reads YENEEA. CDR3 loop: CASSVTVCGTQYF. CDR3 nucleotides: TGTGCCAGCAGCGTGACGGTTTGCGGGACCCAGTATTTC.

This clonotype is termed medium-sized. This chain uses TRBV11-2 with TRBJ1-2, with D tentatively TRBD1 (5 bases). Germline V gene data show CDR1 as SGHAT and CDR2 as FQNNGV. The CDR3 loop spans 15 amino acids. Trimming stripped 1 base from V and 4 bases from J, with 13 bases between. Here the CDR3 DNA reads TGTGCCAGCAGCTTAGTTGGGGACCCCGTCTATGGCTACACCTTC. Amino acids: CASSLVGDPVYGYTF. Based on the CDR3 plus reference TRBV11-2 and TRBJ1-2, the full variable domain is EAGVAQSPRYKIIEKRQSVAFWCNPISGHATLYWYQQILGQGPKLLIQFQNNGVVDDSQLPKDRFSAERLKGVDSTLKIQPAKLEDSAVYLCASSLVGDPVYGYTFGSGTRLTVV.

The chain uses TRBV11-2 and TRBJ2-4, with 7 bases matching TRBD2. J was trimmed by 3 bases and V by 7 bases; bases with no gene match: 21. The germline V gene encodes CDR1 SGHAT and CDR2 FQNNGV. The CDR3 contains 19 residues. CDR3 DNA sequence: TGTGCCAGCACTCCTCGACTAGTGGGAGGGCCTCGGATCAAAAACATTCAGTACTTC. Amino acids: CASTPRLVGGPRIKNIQYF.

Worth noting for this clonotype: No conserved phenylalanine or tryptophan is present at the end of the CDR3, so a read error is the likely explanation. The limits of the CDR3 on the DNA are not certain, so only TCRdb's listed CDR3 is given. This chain links TRBV11-2 with TRBJ2-3; the D segment call TRBD1 is taken from the table without a DNA check. The CDR3 length is 17 residues, termini included. The germline V gene encodes CDR1 SGHAT and CDR2 FQNNGV. This chain's CDR3 is CASSLGGPTYTSDTRYL.

The gene calls are TRBV5-1 and TRBJ1-3, with D unclear. Germline V gives CDR1 SGHRS, CDR2 YFSETQ. This CDR3 has 15 residues. The germline V and J ends were trimmed by 4 bases and 3 bases, with 14 bases remaining between them. DNA for the CDR3: TGCGCCAGCAGCCGTAATGGAAAAAATGGAAACACCATATATTTT. Protein sequence: CASSRNGKNGNTIYF.